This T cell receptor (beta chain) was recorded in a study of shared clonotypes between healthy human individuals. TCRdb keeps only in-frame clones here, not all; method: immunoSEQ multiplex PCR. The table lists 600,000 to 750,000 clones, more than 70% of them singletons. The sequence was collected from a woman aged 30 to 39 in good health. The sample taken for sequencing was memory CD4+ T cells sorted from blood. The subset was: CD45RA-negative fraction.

The CDR3 here is CASSAPSSRNYGYTF. CDR3 sequence (DNA): TGTGCCAGCAGCGCCCCGTCCTCTCGGAACTATGGCTACACCTTC. The V gene is TRBV7-9, the J gene TRBJ1-2; D is unclear. Trimming took 5 bases from V and 2 from J, leaving 15 bases between them. There are 15 residues in the CDR3. Germline CDR1 reads SEHNR; CDR2 reads FQNEAQ (reference sequence).